This passage covers 27 T cell receptor beta chains from one sample sequenced in a study of shared clonotypes between healthy human individuals. The repertoire was sequenced with immunoSEQ multiplex PCR; TCRdb's copy has only in-frame clones and lacks some. The sample records 950,000 to 1,300,000 clones, more than 60% being singletons. The sample was memory CD4+ T cells sorted from blood. As to subset: CD45RA-negative fraction. The receptors shown here come from a man between 18 and 29 years old in good health.

In regard to this clone: One end of the junction does not line up with germline, which may come from a read error. The sample has other DNA sequences that encode this CDR3 too. J is TRBJ1-5 and V is TRBV5-1; D may be TRBD1 (5 bases). CDR1 SGHRS and CDR2 YFSETQ come from the germline V gene. This CDR3 comprises 15 residues. CDR3 nucleotides: TGCGCCAGCAGCTACCTGGCAGGGCGGGATCAGCCCCAGCATTTC. Translated, it gives CASSYLAGRDQPQHF.

DNA of the CDR3: TGTGCCAGCAGCGGGCCTGGGCACGAGCAGTACTTC. Translating gives CASSGPGHEQYF. V usage is TRBV5-8 and J usage is TRBJ2-7; no firm D call. Trimming shortened V by 4 bases and J by 5 bases, and 10 bases separated the two germline ends. The CDR3 sequence is 12 residues long. Per the germline V gene, CDR1 is SGHTS and CDR2 is YDEGEE.

This chain links TRBV7-2 with TRBJ2-2; 7 bases map to TRBD2. Trimming removed 6 bases from V and 0 bases from J; junction bases left unmatched: 7. CDR1 and CDR2 (germline): SGHTA, FQGNSA. The CDR3 sequence is 16 residues long. CDR3 sequence reads: CASRSGGTSNTGELFF. Here the CDR3 DNA reads TGTGCCAGCAGATCCGGGGGGACCTCGAACACCGGGGAGCTGTTTTTT.

The chain joins TRBV6-5 to TRBJ1-5; D uncertain. The length of the CDR3 is 12 residues. V dropped 4 bases and J dropped 3 bases, with 4 bases sitting between them. Germline lookup yields CDR1 MNHEY and CDR2 SVGAGI. CDR3 bases: TGTGCCAGCAGTTGGGACAATCAGCCCCAGCATTTT. Its translation is CASSWDNQPQHF.

The chain links TRBV2 to TRBJ2-3, with unresolved D. The CDR3 has 15 amino acids. Trimming removed 3 bases at V and 3 bases at J, with 13 bases between. The germline V gene has CDR1 SNHLY and CDR2 FYNNEI. The CDR3 DNA follows: TGTGCCAGCAGTGAGTGGGCCTCAAGGACAGATACGCAGTATTTT. It yields the protein CASSEWASRTDTQYF.

This chain uses TRBV5-1 with TRBJ1-5; D is undetermined. Trimming cost V 1 base and J 3 bases, with 8 bases left between them. The CDR3 sequence is 14 residues long. Germline V CDR1 and CDR2: SGHRS, YFSETQ. CDR3 amino acids: CASSLTPHNQPQHF. The CDR3 DNA reads as TGCGCCAGCAGCTTGACACCTCACAATCAGCCCCAGCATTTT. Full variable domain (rest looked up from reference TRBV5-1 and TRBJ1-5): KAGVTQTPRYLIKTRGQQVTLSCSPISGHRSVSWYQQTPGQGLQFLFEYFSETQRNKGNFPGRFSGRQFSNSRSEMNVSTLELGDSALYLCASSLTPHNQPQHFGDGTRLSIL.

This clone was recorded a few times. The chain joins TRBV5-1 to TRBJ2-5, with TRBD2 matching over 11 bases. The CDR3 totals 15 residues. V gave up 4 bases and J gave up 0 bases; unmatched junction bases: 2. Germline V gene lookup returns CDR1 SGHRS and CDR2 YFSETQ. The CDR3 DNA follows: TGCGCCAGCAGCAGGGGACTAGCGGACCAAGAGACCCAGTACTTC. This encodes CASSRGLADQETQYF. The whole variable domain, remainder taken from reference TRBV5-1 and TRBJ2-5, is KAGVTQTPRYLIKTRGQQVTLSCSPISGHRSVSWYQQTPGQGLQFLFEYFSETQRNKGNFPGRFSGRQFSNSRSEMNVSTLELGDSALYLCASSRGLADQETQYFGPGTRLLVL.

V is TRBV7-2 and J is TRBJ1-2, with a weak D call TRBD1 (6 bases). The CDR3 spans 15 residues. Looked up from germline, CDR1 is SGHTA and CDR2 is FQGNSA. Trimming pared 5 bases from V and 0 bases from J, leaving 13 bases between. CDR3 sequence (DNA): TGTGCCAGCAGCCAGGAGGGGGGAGCTAACTATGGCTACACCTTC. It is translated as CASSQEGGANYGYTF. Drawing the rest from reference TRBV7-2 and TRBJ1-2, the complete variable domain is GAGVSQSPSNKVTEKGKDVELRCDPISGHTALYWYRQSLGQGLEFLIYFQGNSAPDKSGLPSDRFSAERTGGSVSTLTIQRTQQEDSAVYLCASSQEGGANYGYTFGSGTRLTVV.

The chain links TRBV5-1 to TRBJ1-2; TRBD1 agrees at 8 bases. The CDR3 covers 15 residues. V gave up 4 bases and J gave up 3 bases; unmatched junction bases: 8. Germline-derived CDR1 and CDR2 are SGHRS and YFSETQ. In nucleotides, the CDR3 is TGCGCCAGCAGCATACCTGGACAGGGCCACTATGGCTACACCTTC. The encoded protein is CASSIPGQGHYGYTF. Full variable domain (rest looked up from reference TRBV5-1 and TRBJ1-2): KAGVTQTPRYLIKTRGQQVTLSCSPISGHRSVSWYQQTPGQGLQFLFEYFSETQRNKGNFPGRFSGRQFSNSRSEMNVSTLELGDSALYLCASSIPGQGHYGYTFGSGTRLTVV.

This chain links TRBV28 with TRBJ1-4, with TRBD1 matching 8 bases. The CDR3 totals 15 residues. J gave up 8 bases and V 7 bases, and 12 bases lay outside the gene matches. Germline loops: CDR1 MDHEN, CDR2 SYDVKM. For the CDR3, the DNA is TGTGCCAGCAAGCCAGGACAGGGAGGACCGGAAAAACTGTTTTTT. Residues: CASKPGQGGPEKLFF.

This clone was observed a handful of times. This chain joins TRBV4-1 and TRBJ2-3; 10 bases map to TRBD2. The CDR3 totals 16 residues. The V segment lost 0 bases and the J segment 7 bases; nucleotides outside the gene matches: 7. The germline gives CDR1 MGHRA, CDR2 YSYEKL. CDR3 in DNA: TGCGCCAGCAGCCAAGAACTTGAAGCGGGGGGGTATACGCAGTATTTT. It codes for CASSQELEAGGYTQYF.

This chain links TRBV10-3 with TRBJ2-3; 7 nucleotides agree with TRBD2. Germline CDR1 is ENHRY and CDR2 is SYGVKD. V shed 3 bases and J 8 bases; nucleotides not matched to a gene: 8. This CDR3 is built from 14 residues. This CDR3 is CAISDSGGGSTQYF. The CDR3 region has the DNA TGTGCCATCAGTGACTCGGGCGGGGGATCTACGCAGTATTTT.

The genes are TRBV29-1 and TRBJ1-2; the D is unclear. The CDR3 contains 12 residues. The germline V gene encodes CDR1 SQVTM and CDR2 ANQGSEA. With 7 bases removed from V and 8 bases from J, the gap between germline ends came to 17 bases. DNA for the CDR3: TGCAGCGCCTCCCCTTTGGCAGGCGGCTACACCTTC. It encodes CSASPLAGGYTF.

CDR3 nucleotide sequence: TGTGCCAGCAGCAACTCCCGGGACATCGTGGGTGGCTACACCTTC. It codes for CASSNSRDIVGGYTF. The chain recombines TRBV2 with TRBJ1-2; D is perhaps TRBD1 (6 bases). Germline V CDR1 and CDR2: SNHLY, FYNNEI. V dropped 6 bases and J dropped 7 bases, with 21 bases sitting between them. The CDR3 is 15 residues long.

The chain combines TRBV7-2 with TRBJ2-1; TRBD2 agrees at 7 bases. CDR3 length: 16 residues. The V gene's germline CDR1 is SGHTA and CDR2 FQGNSA. Losses at the gene ends were 0 bases for V and 2 bases for J; bases not matched to a gene: 4. The CDR3 region is CASSLAGGHTYNEQFF. The CDR3 bases are TGTGCCAGCAGCTTAGCGGGAGGGCACACCTACAATGAGCAGTTCTTC.

The V gene is TRBV5-1, the J gene TRBJ1-1, with D possibly matching TRBD1 (5 bases). From germline, CDR1 is SGHRS and CDR2 YFSETQ. The CDR3 is 14 amino acids. Trimming took off 2 bases at V and 1 base at J, with 9 bases between the two ends. The CDR3 loop is CASSFDGANTEAFF. DNA of the CDR3: TGCGCCAGCAGCTTTGACGGGGCGAACACTGAAGCTTTCTTT.

This clone was picked up a small number of times. The chain couples TRBV10-1 to TRBJ2-4; D gene uncertain. V lost 0 bases and J 3 bases, leaving 6 bases between the germline ends. The CDR3 spans 14 residues. Germline lookup yields CDR1 WNHNN and CDR2 SYGVQD (reference sequence). CDR3: CASSESGSKNIQYF. The CDR3 DNA reads TGCGCCAGCAGTGAGTCGGGCAGCAAAAACATTCAGTACTTC.

V usage is TRBV10-3 and J usage is TRBJ2-6; 11 bases fit TRBD1. CDR3 length: 17 residues. CDR1 and CDR2 from the germline V gene are ENHRY and SYGVKD. The junction had 2 bases not matched to a gene; V was cut back by 4 bases and J by 0 bases. The CDR3 DNA reads as TGTGCCATCAGTGGGACAGGGGGCAACTCTGGGGCCAACGTCCTGACTTTC. Its translation: CAISGTGGNSGANVLTF.

The rearrangement links TRBV10-1 to TRBJ2-3, with D perhaps TRBD2 (5 bases). Germline lookup yields CDR1 WNHNN and CDR2 SYGVQD (reference sequence). V lost 4 bases, J lost 10 bases, and 21 bases lay in between. This CDR3 spans 15 amino acids. CDR3 loop: CASSGGLSVGEAQYF. In DNA, the CDR3 is TGCGCCAGCAGTGGGGGATTGTCCGTCGGGGAAGCGCAGTATTTT.

V and J are TRBV2 and TRBJ2-3; D is ambiguous. Trimming stripped 2 bases from V and 2 bases from J, with 8 bases between. The CDR3 length is 14 residues. Germline V gene data show CDR1 as SNHLY and CDR2 as FYNNEI. For the CDR3, the DNA is TGTGCCAGCAGTGAACTTGCGCTCACAGATACGCAGTATTTT. The encoded protein is CASSELALTDTQYF. Looking up the rest from reference TRBV2 and TRBJ2-3 gives the full variable domain: EPEVTQTPSHQVTQMGQEVILRCVPISNHLYFYWYRQILGQKVEFLVSFYNNEISEKSEIFDDQFSVERPDGSNFTLKIRSTKLEDSAMYFCASSELALTDTQYFGPGTRLTVL.

V and J are TRBV11-2 and TRBJ1-3; tentative D call: TRBD1 (5 bases). The CDR3 totals 15 residues. CDR1 SGHAT and CDR2 FQNNGV come from the germline V gene. V was pared by 5 bases and J by 0 bases, with 11 bases between. CDR3 DNA sequence: TGTGCCAGCAGCCCGGGACGAAGCTCTGGAAACACCATATATTTT. This encodes CASSPGRSSGNTIYF.

V and J are TRBV7-2 and TRBJ2-2; D ambiguous. Germline V lookup: CDR1 SGHTA, CDR2 FQGNSA. Trimming cost V 1 base and J 7 bases, with 7 bases left between them. This CDR3 contains 13 residues. For the CDR3, the DNA is TGTGCCAGCAGCTTAGTTGTAGGCGGGGAGCTGTTTTTT. Amino acids: CASSLVVGGELFF. The full variable domain, its missing parts supplied by reference TRBV7-2 and TRBJ2-2, is GAGVSQSPSNKVTEKGKDVELRCDPISGHTALYWYRQSLGQGLEFLIYFQGNSAPDKSGLPSDRFSAERTGGSVSTLTIQRTQQEDSAVYLCASSLVVGGELFFGEGSRLTVL.

The rearrangement joins TRBV5-1 to TRBJ2-1; 7 positions match TRBD1. Trimming cost V 0 bases and J 8 bases; bases outside gene matches: 2. This CDR3 contains 13 residues. Germline CDR1 and CDR2: SGHRS and YFSETQ. The CDR3: CASSLEGGHEQFF. The CDR3, as DNA: TGCGCCAGCAGCTTGGAAGGGGGCCATGAGCAGTTCTTC.

The genes are TRBV28 and TRBJ2-7; D is possibly TRBD2 (7 bases). This CDR3 comprises 13 residues. V was cut by 8 bases and J by 3 bases, with 14 bases left in between. Germline assignment: CDR1 MDHEN and CDR2 SYDVKM. The DNA of the CDR3 is TGTGCCAGCCAAGGGGGGGCCGACTACGAGCAGTACTTC. Its translation is CASQGGADYEQYF.

The chain combines TRBV18 with TRBJ1-2, with TRBD1 matching 7 bases. V trimming: 3 bases; J trimming: 8 bases; junction bases outside the gene matches: 6. This CDR3 spans 13 amino acids. Germline V gene sequence: CDR1 KGHSH, CDR2 LQKENI. CDR3 sequence (DNA): TGTGCCAGCTCACCTCCGACAGGGTTCGGCTACACCTTC. It codes for CASSPPTGFGYTF.

This clone has a handful of counts. The chain is built from TRBV5-6 and TRBJ2-3; 7 bases agree with TRBD1. The CDR3 spans 16 residues. CDR1 and CDR2 (germline): SGHDT, YYEEEE. The V gene end was trimmed by 5 bases and the J gene end by 5 bases; junction bases not matched to a gene: 14. The CDR3 DNA follows: TGTGCCAGCAGTTCCCTCTTAGGGGGCAAAGGAGATACGCAGTATTTT. It yields the protein CASSSLLGGKGDTQYF.

The table lists this clone with a count of one. The chain recombines TRBV27 with TRBJ2-1, with D possibly TRBD2 on 7 matching bases. Germline lookup yields CDR1 MNHEY and CDR2 SMNVEV (reference sequence). This CDR3 contains 13 residues. V dropped 7 bases and J dropped 8 bases, with 15 bases sitting between them. The CDR3 DNA is TGTGCCAGCACCCTCCGGGGGGCCGATGAGCAGTTCTTC. This gives the protein CASTLRGADEQFF.